Following are 19 T cell receptor beta chains from one sample sequenced in a study of cytomegalovirus exposure and HLA in healthy donors. Primers for the PCR totalled 60 Vbeta and 13 Jbeta. Here immunoSEQ multiplex PCR was the method, and the copy in TCRdb shows in-frame clones only, minus some. Here the sample spans 100,000 to 150,000 clones, approximately 80% being singletons. The sequenced sample was PBMCs. Source of these receptors: a woman aged 60-75 years in good health and CMV-seronegative.

This chain's CDR3 is CASSLGVGRSNEQFF. DNA for the CDR3: TGTGCCAGCAGCTTAGGGGTAGGAAGGAGCAATGAGCAGTTCTTC. J is TRBJ2-1 and V is TRBV7-9; D is undetermined. With 1 base removed from V and 6 bases from J, the gap between germline ends came to 13 bases. This CDR3 is built from 15 residues. CDR1 and CDR2 from the germline V gene are SEHNR and FQNEAQ (reference sequence). The full variable domain, in which reference TRBV7-9 and TRBJ2-1 provide the parts outside the CDR3, is DTGVSQNPRHKITKRGQNVTFRCDPISEHNRLYWYRQTLGQGPEFLTYFQNEAQLEKSRLLSDRFSAERPKGSFSTLEIQRTEQGDSAMYLCASSLGVGRSNEQFFGPGTRLTVL.

This rearrangement joins TRBV9 to TRBJ2-5; 7 bases map to TRBD1. The CDR3 contains 16 residues. Looked up from germline, CDR1 is SGDLS and CDR2 is YYNGEE. J was trimmed by 3 bases and V by 0 bases; bases with no gene match: 8. The CDR3: CASSVGGGEVKETQYF. The CDR3 DNA reads as TGTGCCAGCAGCGTAGGAGGGGGCGAGGTAAAAGAGACCCAGTACTTC.

This chain connects TRBV12-2 to TRBJ2-1; TRBD2 is the table's D call, not checked against the DNA. TRBV12-2 is marked as a pseudogene. This CDR3 has 14 residues. The CDR3 DNA is TGTGCAAGTCGCTTAGCGGGGGAGGTAGGTGAGCAGTTCTTC. The encoded protein is CASRLAGEVGEQFF.

In its sample, this clone was seen once. The chain employs TRBV28 and TRBJ1-2; unclear D gene. This CDR3 contains 13 residues. The germline CDR1 and CDR2 sequences are MDHEN and SYDVKM. Trimming cost V 4 bases and J 2 bases, with 8 bases left between them. CDR3 residues: CASSYGRNYGYTF. The DNA of the CDR3 is TGTGCCAGCAGTTATGGCAGGAACTATGGCTACACCTTC.

The V gene is TRBV27, the J gene TRBJ2-1, with TRBD2 matching 10 bases. CDR3 size: 13 residues. Trimming removed 2 bases from V and 13 bases from J; junction bases left unmatched: 5. From germline, CDR1 is MNHEY and CDR2 SMNVEV (reference sequence). The CDR3: CASSLLAGVHQFF. The CDR3 DNA sequence: TGTGCCAGCAGTTTACTAGCGGGAGTGCACCAGTTCTTC.

The chain is built from TRBV9 and TRBJ2-1, with TRBD2 matching 10 bases. The CDR3 runs 19 residues. CDR1 and CDR2 from the germline V gene are SGDLS and YYNGEE. After removal of 0 bases from V and 7 bases from J, the junction contained 16 bases not matched to a gene. The CDR3 sequence is CASSVGGGRLAGERNEQFF. CDR3 nucleotide sequence: TGTGCCAGCAGCGTAGGGGGGGGCAGGCTAGCGGGAGAGCGTAATGAGCAGTTCTTC.

The chain is built from TRBV7-7 and TRBJ1-4; maybe TRBD1 (5 bases). The CDR3 covers 14 residues. V dropped 2 bases and J dropped 8 bases, with 12 bases sitting between them. The germline V gene encodes CDR1 SSHAT and CDR2 FNYEAQ (reference sequence). The DNA of the CDR3 is TGTGCCAGCAGCTTAAGTCAGGGCAGCGAAAAACTGTTTTTT. Translated: CASSLSQGSEKLFF.

This chain connects TRBV2 to TRBJ2-7, with TRBD1 matching 9 bases. Trimming took 6 bases from V and 3 from J; bases not matched to a gene: 6. This CDR3 has 14 residues. Germline-derived CDR1 and CDR2 are SNHLY and FYNNEI. The CDR3 DNA sequence: TGTGCCAGCAGCGAACAGGGGGCGGACTACGAGCAGTACTTC. This sequence encodes CASSEQGADYEQYF.

This chain links TRBV7-9 with TRBJ1-4; 9 nucleotides line up with TRBD1. This CDR3 comprises 14 residues. Germline CDR1 reads SEHNR; CDR2 reads FQNEAQ (reference sequence). The V gene end was trimmed by 5 bases and the J gene end by 7 bases; junction bases not matched to a gene: 5. In nucleotides, the CDR3 is TGTGCCAGCAGCAAACAGGGGGCGACTGAAAAACTGTTTTTT. It specifies CASSKQGATEKLFF.

This sequence joins TRBV27 and TRBJ1-2; D is possibly TRBD1 (5 bases). CDR3 length: 14 residues. V lost 4 bases to trimming and J lost 7 bases, with 16 bases between them. Looked up from germline, CDR1 is MNHEY and CDR2 is SMNVEV (reference sequence). The CDR3 loop reads CASSYLEGRSGYTF. In nucleotides, the CDR3 is TGTGCCAGCAGTTATCTTGAGGGGAGGTCTGGCTACACCTTC.

V gene TRBV6-5 combines with J gene TRBJ1-2; D is ambiguous. Germline V gives CDR1 MNHEY, CDR2 SVGAGI. The CDR3 is 13 residues long. Trimming removed 4 bases at V and 8 bases at J, with 14 bases between. Here the CDR3 DNA reads TGTGCCAGCAGTTTATCCGAGCGAGAAGGCTACACCTTC. Translated, it gives CASSLSEREGYTF.

The chain employs TRBV28 and TRBJ2-1; tentatively, D is TRBD1 (5 bases). V shed 8 bases and J shed 10 bases, with 15 bases lying between them. CDR1 and CDR2 from the germline V gene are MDHEN and SYDVKM. There are 12 residues in the CDR3. DNA for the CDR3: TGTGCCAGCCGTGCCCAGGGTTGGGAGCAGTTCTTC. It encodes CASRAQGWEQFF.

The J gene is TRBJ1-1, the V gene TRBV27; 8 bases fit TRBD1. The CDR3 is made up of 14 amino acids. CDR1 and CDR2 from the germline V gene are MNHEY and SMNVEV (reference sequence). The J segment lost 6 bases and the V segment lost 5 bases, leaving 8 bases of the junction unmatched. As DNA, the CDR3 is TGTGCCAGCAGTCCAGCAGGGGGCAGCGCTGAAGCTTTCTTT. This translates into CASSPAGGSAEAFF.

This rearrangement joins TRBV4-2 to TRBJ1-4; D is unclear. Germline V gene sequence: CDR1 LGHNA, CDR2 YNFKEQ. There are 16 residues in the CDR3. The V end lost 1 base, the J end lost 0 bases, and 9 bases lay between the germline ends. CDR3 coding DNA: TGTGCCAGCAGCCAAGGATCGGGAACAACTAATGAAAAACTGTTTTTT. Translated: CASSQGSGTTNEKLFF.

This sequence joins TRBV7-9 and TRBJ2-1, with 8 bases that match TRBD1. J was trimmed by 4 bases and V by 10 bases; bases with no gene match: 6. Germline CDR1 is SEHNR and CDR2 is FQNEAQ (reference sequence). The CDR3 extends over 13 amino acids. CDR3 in amino acids: CATRRQGYNEQFF. CDR3 coding DNA: TGTGCCACCCGGCGACAGGGGTACAATGAGCAGTTCTTC.

The gene calls are TRBV27 and TRBJ1-3, with D possibly TRBD1 on 6 matching bases. CDR1 is MNHEY, CDR2 SMNVEV, per germline (reference sequence). This CDR3 contains 17 residues. The V end lost 6 bases, the J end lost 0 bases, and 18 bases lay between the germline ends. For the CDR3, the DNA is TGTGCCAGCAGCCGTGGGGGGGGGCGCGTCTCTGGAAACACCATATATTTT. As protein: CASSRGGGRVSGNTIYF.

The chain combines TRBV25-1 with TRBJ2-1; 11 bases align to TRBD1. The length of the CDR3 is 16 residues. With 1 base clipped from V and 6 bases from J, the junction kept 5 bases outside the gene matches. Germline V gene data show CDR1 as MGHDK and CDR2 as SYGVNS. DNA of the CDR3: TGTGCCAGCAGTGAATTCGGGACAGGGGGTGTCAATGAGCAGTTCTTC. Translated: CASSEFGTGGVNEQFF.

This clone turned up a few times. This chain links TRBV7-8 with TRBJ2-3, with D unclear. CDR1 is SGHVS and CDR2 is FQNEAQ in the germline V gene. The V and J ends lost 7 bases and 4 bases respectively, with 15 bases between them. The CDR3 sequence is 14 residues long. The CDR3 nucleotides read TGTGCCAGCACCCAGAACCGGGTTGCAGATACGCAGTATTTT. This gives the protein CASTQNRVADTQYF. Full variable domain (missing parts from reference TRBV7-8 and TRBJ2-3): GAGVSQSPRYKVAKRGQDVALRCDPISGHVSLFWYQQALGQGPEFLTYFQNEAQLDKSGLPSDRFFAERPEGSVSTLKIQRTQQEDSAVYLCASTQNRVADTQYFGPGTRLTVL.

This clone has only a few counts. The V and J genes are TRBV19 and TRBJ2-5; no clear D. CDR3 length equals 17 residues. Trimming took off 8 bases at V and 4 bases at J, with 26 bases between the two ends. The germline CDR1 and CDR2 sequences are LNHDA and SQIVND (reference sequence). CDR3 bases: TGTGCCAGTTCCCCTGGGCGCGCACGAACCCTGGGAGAGACCCAGTACTTC. As protein: CASSPGRARTLGETQYF.